Listed here is a single T cell receptor beta chain. The antigen is undetermined. This was the immunoSEQ version 4 assay in survey mode. The method was immunoSEQ multiplex PCR; TCRdb's version includes in-frame clones alone and lacks a portion of them. The sample has 30,000 to 40,000 clones; 82% are singletons. This entry is derived from a study of persistence of HIV-infected CD4 T cells. The V and J ends lost 7 bases and 1 base, in that order; junction bases with no gene match: 1. The CDR3 spans 14 residues. Germline CDR1 MDHEN, CDR2 SYDVKM. Overlapping HIV-1 Gag 15-mer peptides at approximately 0.91 ug per peptide per mL were used. CD40L-negative CD69-negative CD45RO-high memory CD4+ T cells were sorted as populations depleted of antigen-responding cells.

Source: CD4+ T cells sorted from PBMCs after 18-hour stimulation, taken from a patient who received antiretroviral therapy. The TCR was taken from an adult woman with HIV who was CMV-seropositive. The chain combines TRBV28 with TRBJ2-2; 9 bases are shared with TRBD2. The CDR3 nucleotides read TGTGCCAGCAAGACTAGCGGGAACACCGGGGAGCTGTTTTTT. This gives the protein CASKTSGNTGELFF.